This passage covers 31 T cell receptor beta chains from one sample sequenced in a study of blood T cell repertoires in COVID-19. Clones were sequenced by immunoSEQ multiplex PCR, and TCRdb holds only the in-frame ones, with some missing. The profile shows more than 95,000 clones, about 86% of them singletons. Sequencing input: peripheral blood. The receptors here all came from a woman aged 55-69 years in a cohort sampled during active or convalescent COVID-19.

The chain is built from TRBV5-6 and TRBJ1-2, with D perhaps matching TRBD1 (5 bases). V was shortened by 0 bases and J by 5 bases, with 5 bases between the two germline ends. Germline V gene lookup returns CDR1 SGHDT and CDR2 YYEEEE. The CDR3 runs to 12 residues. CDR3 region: CASSLEGYGYTF. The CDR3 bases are TGTGCCAGCAGCTTGGAGGGGTATGGCTACACCTTC.

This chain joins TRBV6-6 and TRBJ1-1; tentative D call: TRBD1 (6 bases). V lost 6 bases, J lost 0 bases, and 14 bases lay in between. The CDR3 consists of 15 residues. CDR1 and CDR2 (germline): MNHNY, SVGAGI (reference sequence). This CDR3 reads CASSRLDSVNTEAFF. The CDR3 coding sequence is TGTGCCAGCAGCCGACTGGACAGTGTGAACACTGAAGCTTTCTTT.

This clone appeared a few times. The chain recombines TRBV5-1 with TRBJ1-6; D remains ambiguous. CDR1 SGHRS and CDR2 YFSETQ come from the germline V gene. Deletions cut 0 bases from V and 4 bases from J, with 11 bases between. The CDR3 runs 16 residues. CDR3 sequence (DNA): TGCGCCAGCAGCTTGGGCGGGGAACTTTATAATTCACCCCTCCACTTT. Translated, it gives CASSLGGELYNSPLHF.

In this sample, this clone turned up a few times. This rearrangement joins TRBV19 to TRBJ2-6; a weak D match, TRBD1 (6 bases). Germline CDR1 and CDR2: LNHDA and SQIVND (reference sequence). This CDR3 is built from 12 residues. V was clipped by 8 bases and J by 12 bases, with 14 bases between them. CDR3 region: CASSQGVSVLTF. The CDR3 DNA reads TGTGCCAGTTCACAGGGCGTTAGCGTCCTGACTTTC.

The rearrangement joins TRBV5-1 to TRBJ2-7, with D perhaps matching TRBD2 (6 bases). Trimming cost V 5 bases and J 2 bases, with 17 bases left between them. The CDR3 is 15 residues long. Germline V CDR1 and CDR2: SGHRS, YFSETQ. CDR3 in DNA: TGCGCCAGCAGTCAAGGAGCGGGCCAGCCCTACGAGCAGTACTTC. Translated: CASSQGAGQPYEQYF.

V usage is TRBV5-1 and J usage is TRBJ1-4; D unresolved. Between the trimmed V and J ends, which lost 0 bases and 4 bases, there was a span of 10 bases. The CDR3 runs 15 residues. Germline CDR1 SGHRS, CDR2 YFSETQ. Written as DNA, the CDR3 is TGCGCCAGCAGCTTGGCATCCAGTCGTAATGAAAAACTGTTTTTT. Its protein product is CASSLASSRNEKLFF.

The CDR3 DNA reads TGTGCCAGTAACCCGACAGGGGTAGTCACCGGGGAGCTGTTTTTT. Encoded protein: CASNPTGVVTGELFF. The chain recombines TRBV19 with TRBJ2-2, with 8 bases identical to TRBD1. V shed 7 bases, J shed 4 bases, and the junction held 8 bases outside the gene matches. The CDR3 totals 15 residues. Per germline, CDR1 LNHDA and CDR2 SQIVND (reference sequence).

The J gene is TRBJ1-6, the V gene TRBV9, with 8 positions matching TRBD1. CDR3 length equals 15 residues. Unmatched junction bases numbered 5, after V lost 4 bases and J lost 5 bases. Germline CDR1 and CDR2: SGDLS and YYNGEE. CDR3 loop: CASSPWDRNNSPLHF. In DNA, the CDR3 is TGTGCCAGCAGCCCCTGGGACAGGAATAATTCACCCCTCCACTTT.

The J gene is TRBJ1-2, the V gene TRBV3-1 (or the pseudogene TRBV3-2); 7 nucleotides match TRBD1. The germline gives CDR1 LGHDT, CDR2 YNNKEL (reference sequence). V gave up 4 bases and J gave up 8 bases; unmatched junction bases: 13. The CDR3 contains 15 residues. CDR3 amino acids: CASSPNHGTAGGYTF. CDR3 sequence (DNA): TGTGCCAGCAGCCCCAACCATGGGACAGCAGGAGGCTACACCTTC.

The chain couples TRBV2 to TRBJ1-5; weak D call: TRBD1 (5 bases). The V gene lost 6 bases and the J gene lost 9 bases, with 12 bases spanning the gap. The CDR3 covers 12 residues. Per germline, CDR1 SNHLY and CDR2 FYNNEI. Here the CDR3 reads CASRETQGPQHF. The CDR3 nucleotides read TGTGCCAGCAGAGAGACCCAGGGGCCCCAGCATTTT.

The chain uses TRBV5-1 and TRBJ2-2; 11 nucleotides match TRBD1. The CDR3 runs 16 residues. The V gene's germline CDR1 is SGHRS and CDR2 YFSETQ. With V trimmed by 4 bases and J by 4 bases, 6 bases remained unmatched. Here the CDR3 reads CASSPEGTGGTGELFF. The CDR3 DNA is TGCGCCAGCAGCCCGGAGGGGACAGGGGGCACCGGGGAGCTGTTTTTT.

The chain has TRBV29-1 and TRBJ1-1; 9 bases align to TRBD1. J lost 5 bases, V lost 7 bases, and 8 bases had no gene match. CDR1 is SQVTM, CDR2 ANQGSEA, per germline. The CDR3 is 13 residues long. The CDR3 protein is CSGKTGGYTEAFF. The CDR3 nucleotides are TGCAGCGGGAAGACAGGGGGTTATACTGAAGCTTTCTTT.

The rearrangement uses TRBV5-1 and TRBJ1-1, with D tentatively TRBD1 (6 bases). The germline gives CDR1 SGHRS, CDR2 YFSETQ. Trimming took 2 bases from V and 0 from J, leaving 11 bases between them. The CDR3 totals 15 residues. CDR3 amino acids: CASSLQGDMNTEAFF. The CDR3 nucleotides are TGCGCCAGCAGCTTACAGGGAGATATGAACACTGAAGCTTTCTTT.

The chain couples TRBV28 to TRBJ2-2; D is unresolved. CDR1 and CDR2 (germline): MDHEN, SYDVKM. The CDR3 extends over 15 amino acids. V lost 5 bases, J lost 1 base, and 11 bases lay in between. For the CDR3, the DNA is TGTGCCAGCAGTGATCTGCACAAGAACACCGGGGAGCTGTTTTTT. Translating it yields CASSDLHKNTGELFF.

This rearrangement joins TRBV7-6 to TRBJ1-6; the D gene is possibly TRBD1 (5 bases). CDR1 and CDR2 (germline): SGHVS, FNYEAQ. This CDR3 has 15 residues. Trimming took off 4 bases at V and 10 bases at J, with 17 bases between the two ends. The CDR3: CASSSTPGYGSPLHF. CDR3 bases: TGTGCCAGCAGCTCCACCCCAGGGTACGGGTCACCCCTCCACTTT.

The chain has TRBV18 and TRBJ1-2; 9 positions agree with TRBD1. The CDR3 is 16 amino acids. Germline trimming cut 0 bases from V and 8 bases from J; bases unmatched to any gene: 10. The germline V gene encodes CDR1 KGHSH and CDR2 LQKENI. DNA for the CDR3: TGTGCCAGCTCACCACCGGGACAGGGCTCCATCCACGGCTACACCTTC. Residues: CASSPPGQGSIHGYTF.

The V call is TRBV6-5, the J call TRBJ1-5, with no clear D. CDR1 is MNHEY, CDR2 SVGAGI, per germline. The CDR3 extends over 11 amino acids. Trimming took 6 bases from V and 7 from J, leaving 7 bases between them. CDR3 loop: CASRESQPQHF. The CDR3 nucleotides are TGTGCCAGCAGAGAGAGCCAGCCCCAGCATTTT.

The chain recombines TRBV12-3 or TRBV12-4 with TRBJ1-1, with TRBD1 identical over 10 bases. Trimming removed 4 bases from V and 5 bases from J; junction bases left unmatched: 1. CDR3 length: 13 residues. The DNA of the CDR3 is TGTGCCAGCAGTTCGGGACAGGGGACTGAAGCTTTCTTT. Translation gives CASSSGQGTEAFF.

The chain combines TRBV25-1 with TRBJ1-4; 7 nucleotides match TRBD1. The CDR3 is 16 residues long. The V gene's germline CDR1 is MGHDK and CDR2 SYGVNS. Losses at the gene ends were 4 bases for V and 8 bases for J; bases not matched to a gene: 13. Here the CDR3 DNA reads TGTGCCAGCAGTGGAAATGACAGGGTGATGGGGGAAAAACTGTTTTTT. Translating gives CASSGNDRVMGEKLFF.

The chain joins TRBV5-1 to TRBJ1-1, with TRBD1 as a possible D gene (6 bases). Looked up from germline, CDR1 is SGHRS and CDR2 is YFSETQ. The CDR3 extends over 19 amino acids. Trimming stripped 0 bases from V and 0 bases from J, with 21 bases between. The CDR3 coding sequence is TGCGCCAGCAGCTTGGGCGGGGGCGGGACGGGGAAACTGAACACTGAAGCTTTCTTT. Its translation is CASSLGGGGTGKLNTEAFF. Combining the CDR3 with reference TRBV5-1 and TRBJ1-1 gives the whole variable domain KAGVTQTPRYLIKTRGQQVTLSCSPISGHRSVSWYQQTPGQGLQFLFEYFSETQRNKGNFPGRFSGRQFSNSRSEMNVSTLELGDSALYLCASSLGGGGTGKLNTEAFFGQGTRLTVV.

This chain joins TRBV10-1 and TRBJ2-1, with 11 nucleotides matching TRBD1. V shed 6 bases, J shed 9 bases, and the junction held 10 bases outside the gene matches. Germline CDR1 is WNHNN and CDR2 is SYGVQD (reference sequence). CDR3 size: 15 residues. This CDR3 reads CASRPGTGGFGEQFF. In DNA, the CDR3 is TGCGCCAGCAGGCCCGGGACAGGGGGATTCGGTGAGCAGTTCTTC.

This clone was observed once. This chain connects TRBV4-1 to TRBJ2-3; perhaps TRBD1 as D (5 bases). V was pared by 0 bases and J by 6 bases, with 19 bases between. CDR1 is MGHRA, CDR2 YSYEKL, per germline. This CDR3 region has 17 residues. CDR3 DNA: TGCGCCAGCAGCCAAGAAGGTCCAGGAAGGGGTCGGGATACGCAGTATTTT. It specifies CASSQEGPGRGRDTQYF.

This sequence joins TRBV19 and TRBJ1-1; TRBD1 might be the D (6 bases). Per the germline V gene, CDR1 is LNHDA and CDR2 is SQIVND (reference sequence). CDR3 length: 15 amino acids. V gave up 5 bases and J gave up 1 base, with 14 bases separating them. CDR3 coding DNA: TGTGCCAGTAGTCTGACAGGCGCTACGAACACTGAAGCTTTCTTT. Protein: CASSLTGATNTEAFF.

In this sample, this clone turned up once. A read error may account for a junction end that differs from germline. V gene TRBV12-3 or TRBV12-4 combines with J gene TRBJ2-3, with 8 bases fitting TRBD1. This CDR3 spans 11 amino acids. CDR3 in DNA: TGTGCCAGCAGTTTCCGGGACAGGTTCCATTTT. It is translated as CASSFRDRFHF.

CDR3 residues: CASRRGGLDEKLFF. The CDR3 region has the DNA TGTGCCAGCAGGAGGGGAGGGTTAGACGAAAAACTGTTTTTT. V gene TRBV28 combines with J gene TRBJ1-4, with a tentative D call TRBD1 (5 bases). V gave up 6 bases and J gave up 8 bases, with 16 bases separating them. The germline V gene has CDR1 MDHEN and CDR2 SYDVKM. This CDR3 contains 14 residues.

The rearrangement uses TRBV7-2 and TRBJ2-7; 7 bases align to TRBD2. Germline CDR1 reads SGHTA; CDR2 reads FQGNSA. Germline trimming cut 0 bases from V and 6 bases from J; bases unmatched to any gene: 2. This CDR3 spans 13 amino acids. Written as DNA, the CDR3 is TGTGCCAGCAGCTTAGCGGGCGGGGGCGAGCAGTACTTC. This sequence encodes CASSLAGGGEQYF. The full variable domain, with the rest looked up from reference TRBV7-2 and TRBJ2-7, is GAGVSQSPSNKVTEKGKDVELRCDPISGHTALYWYRQSLGQGLEFLIYFQGNSAPDKSGLPSDRFSAERTGGSVSTLTIQRTQQEDSAVYLCASSLAGGGEQYFGPGTRLTVT.

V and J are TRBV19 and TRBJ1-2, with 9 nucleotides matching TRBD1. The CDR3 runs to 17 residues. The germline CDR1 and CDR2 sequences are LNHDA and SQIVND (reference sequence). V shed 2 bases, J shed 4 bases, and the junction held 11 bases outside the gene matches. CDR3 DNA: TGTGCCAGTAGTATACTAGGACAGGGGATTTCCGGCTATGGCTACACCTTC. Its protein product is CASSILGQGISGYGYTF.

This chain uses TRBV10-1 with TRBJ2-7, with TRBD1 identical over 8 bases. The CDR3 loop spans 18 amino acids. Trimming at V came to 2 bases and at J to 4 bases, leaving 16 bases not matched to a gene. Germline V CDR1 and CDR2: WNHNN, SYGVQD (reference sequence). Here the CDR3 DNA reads TGCGCCAGCAGTGAGCCCCATCGACAGGGGATGGAGTTTTACGAGCAGTACTTC. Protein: CASSEPHRQGMEFYEQYF.

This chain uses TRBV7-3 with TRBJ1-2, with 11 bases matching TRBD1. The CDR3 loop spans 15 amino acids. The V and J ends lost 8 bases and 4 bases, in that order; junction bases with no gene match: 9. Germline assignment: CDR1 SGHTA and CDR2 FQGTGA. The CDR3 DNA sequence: TGTGCCAGCCGCACGCCTGGACAGGGGGCCTATGGCTACACCTTC. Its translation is CASRTPGQGAYGYTF.

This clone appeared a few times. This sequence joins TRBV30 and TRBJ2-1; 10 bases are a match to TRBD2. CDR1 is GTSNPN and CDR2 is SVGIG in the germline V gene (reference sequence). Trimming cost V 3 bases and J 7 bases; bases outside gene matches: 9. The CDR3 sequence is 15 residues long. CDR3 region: CAWSISGGATNEQFF. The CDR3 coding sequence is TGTGCCTGGAGCATAAGCGGGGGGGCCACAAATGAGCAGTTCTTC.

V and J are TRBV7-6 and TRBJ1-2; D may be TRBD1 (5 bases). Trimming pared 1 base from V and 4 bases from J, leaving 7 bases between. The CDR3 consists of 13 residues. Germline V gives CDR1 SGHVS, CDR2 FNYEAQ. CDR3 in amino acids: CASSLGQGYGYTF. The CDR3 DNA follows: TGTGCCAGCAGCTTAGGTCAGGGCTATGGCTACACCTTC.